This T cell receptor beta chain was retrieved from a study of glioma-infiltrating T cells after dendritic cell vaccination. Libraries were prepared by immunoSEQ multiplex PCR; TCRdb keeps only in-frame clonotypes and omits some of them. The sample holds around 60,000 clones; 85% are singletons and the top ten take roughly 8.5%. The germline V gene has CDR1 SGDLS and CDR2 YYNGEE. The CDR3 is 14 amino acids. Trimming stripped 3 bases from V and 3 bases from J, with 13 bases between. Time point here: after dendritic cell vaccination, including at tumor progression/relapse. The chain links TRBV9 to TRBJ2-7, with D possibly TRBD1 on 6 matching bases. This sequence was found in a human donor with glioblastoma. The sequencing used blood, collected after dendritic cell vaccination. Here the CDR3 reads CASSDPTGSYEQYF. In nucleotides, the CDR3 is TGTGCCAGCAGCGACCCAACAGGGAGCTACGAGCAGTACTTC.